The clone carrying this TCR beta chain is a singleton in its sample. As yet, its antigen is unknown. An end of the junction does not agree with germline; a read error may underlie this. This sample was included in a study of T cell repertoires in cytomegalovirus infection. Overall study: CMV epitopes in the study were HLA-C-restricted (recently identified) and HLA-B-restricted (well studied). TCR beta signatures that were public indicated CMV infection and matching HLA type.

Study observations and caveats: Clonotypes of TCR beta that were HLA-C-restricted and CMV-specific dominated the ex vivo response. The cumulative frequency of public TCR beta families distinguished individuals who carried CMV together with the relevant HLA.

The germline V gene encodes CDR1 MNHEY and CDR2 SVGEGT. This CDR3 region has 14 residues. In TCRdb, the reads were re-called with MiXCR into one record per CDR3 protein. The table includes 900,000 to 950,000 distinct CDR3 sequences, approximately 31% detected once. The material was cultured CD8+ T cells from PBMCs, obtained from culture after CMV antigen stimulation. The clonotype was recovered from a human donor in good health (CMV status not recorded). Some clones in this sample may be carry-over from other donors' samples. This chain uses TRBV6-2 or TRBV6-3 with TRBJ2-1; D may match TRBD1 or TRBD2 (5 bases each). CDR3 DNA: TGTGCCAGCATTTCGGGGCTTCCCTACTATGAGCAGTTCTTC. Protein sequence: CASISGLPYYEQFF.